The entry below describes one T cell receptor (beta chain). Deletions cut 2 bases from V and 1 base from J, with 7 bases between. Germline CDR1 reads MNHEY; CDR2 reads SVGEGT. This CDR3 comprises 14 residues. Sequencing was performed with immunoSEQ multiplex PCR; in TCRdb, only in-frame clones are kept and a portion is missing. The sample includes 390,000 or so clones, nearly 90% of them seen just once. This sample is part of a study of blood T cell repertoires in COVID-19. This clonotype was obtained from a man aged 18 to 35 with active or convalescent COVID-19. The V call is TRBV6-2 or TRBV6-3, the J call TRBJ2-3; no firm D call. Material for sequencing was peripheral blood. CDR3 DNA: TGTGCCAGCAGTTACGGGCTGGGCACAGATACGCAGTATTTT. It encodes CASSYGLGTDTQYF.